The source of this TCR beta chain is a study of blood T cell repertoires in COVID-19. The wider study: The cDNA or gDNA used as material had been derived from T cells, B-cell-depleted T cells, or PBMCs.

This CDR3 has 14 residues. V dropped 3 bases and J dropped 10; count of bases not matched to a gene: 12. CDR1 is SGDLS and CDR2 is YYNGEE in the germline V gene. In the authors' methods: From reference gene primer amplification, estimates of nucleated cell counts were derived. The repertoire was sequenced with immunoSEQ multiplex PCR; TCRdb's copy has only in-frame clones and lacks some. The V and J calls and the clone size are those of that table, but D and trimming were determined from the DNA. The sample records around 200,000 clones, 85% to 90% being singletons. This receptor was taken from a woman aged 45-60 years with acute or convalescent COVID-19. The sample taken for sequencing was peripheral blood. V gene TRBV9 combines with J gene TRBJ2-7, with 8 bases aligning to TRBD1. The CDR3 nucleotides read TGTGCCAGCAGCGATGCGCCTACAGGGGGGAGTCAGTACTTC. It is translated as CASSDAPTGGSQYF. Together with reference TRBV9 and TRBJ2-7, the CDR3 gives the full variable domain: DSGVTQTPKHLITATGQRVTLRCSPRSGDLSVYWYQQSLDQGLQFLIQYYNGEERAKGNILERFSAQQFPDLHSELNLSSLELGDSALYFCASSDAPTGGSQYFGPGTRLTVT.